This T cell receptor (beta chain) was sequenced in a study of cytomegalovirus exposure and HLA in healthy donors (dated by TCRdb to 2015 to 2018). Study-level background: An earlier analysis of about 530 of the donors reported under 300 Gb of sequence data and 95 million to 130 million unique TCR beta sequences obtained from some 200 million T cells. All discovery cohort repertoires had been generated on a single sequencing platform. To study patterns of TCR occurrence, a later analysis re-analyzed previously published TCR beta repertoires from around 660 donors and added high-resolution HLA genotyping. The study aimed to test whether signatures of past pathogen exposure could be identified by cataloging public T cell receptors. HLA typing included class I and class II loci at four-digit resolution. An earlier analysis of 500 to 750 of the donors applied high-throughput TCR beta sequencing to assess whether each TCR beta V gene segment acted as functional or pseudogenic. High-throughput TCR immunosequencing, statistical association of individual TCRs with disease status, and machine learning were combined to predict cytomegalovirus infection status. Genome-wide SNP genotypes for about three fifths of the roughly 700 donors were used in a later genetic analysis, which treated that subset as a discovery cohort. Donor age, sex, ethnicity and CMV serostatus were collected together with the repertoire data. The T cell repertoires of 700 or so subjects were profiled by immunosequencing and related to cytomegalovirus serostatus. Of the roughly 400 genotyped donors, 65% to 90% were placed in the genetic ancestry cluster associated with self-reported Caucasian donors. Roughly 310 gigabases of sequencing data and approximately 84 million unique TCR sequences were included in an early release covering several hundred HLA-typed donors. Typing coverage varied by locus: 629-630 donors for A, B, C, DRB1 and DQB1; roughly 510 for DQA1; 606 for DPA1; some 470 for DPB1. About five DR-DQ haplotypes were handled as single units for association and clustering, since linkage in the cohort was strong. A separate validation cohort of some 130 different subjects was used in addition to the 666-subject first cohort. On average, around 230,000 unique TCR beta nucleotide sequences were sequenced per donor among about 400 genotyped donors of the cohort, with about 19% of those sequences being non-productive. In the later analysis, no new phenotypic data were used to find candidate immune exposures; instead, reliance was placed on TCR beta sequences and their occurrence across donors. What the research found in general, with its limitations: Because the 87-base-pair reads could not distinguish some IMGT-functional V segments, including TRBV6-2 and TRBV6-3, those segments were excluded. Because counts were too low, about 17 rarely observed V segments, including chromosome 9 orphons, were excluded from the earlier analysis of fewer than 650 of the donors. A cluster of highly shared sequence variants was judged likely to represent a technical artifact of the sequencing pipeline. In an earlier analysis of some 500 of the donors, most TCR beta V segments appeared in productive rearrangements about 87% or about 30% of the time, broadly matching IMGT annotations. While some public TCRs were present in many individuals, most TCR sequences turned up only very rarely across donors. This cohort had only TCR beta chains sequenced, and the lack of alpha or paired-chain data limited which features could be detected. The classifier was reported to diagnose cytomegalovirus status with high specificity and sensitivity in both the original cohort and the validation cohort. A later analysis found that HLA-associated TCR beta chains were more clonally expanded and had lower generation probabilities than equally common non-associated chains. A later genetic analysis reported fewer N-insertions in productive TCRs among donors in an Asian-associated ancestry cluster than the approximately 700-donor mean. According to a later analysis, parvovirus B19, influenza, CMV and Epstein-Barr virus appeared linked to several top co-occurrence clusters. When HLA alleles, especially DR and DQ, strongly co-occurred, attributing TCR associations to individual alleles was difficult. A later analysis associated about 17,000 TCR beta sequences with specific HLA alleles at a false discovery rate of 0.05. Linkage disequilibrium might explain the correlated functional status among segregating V segments, but an unknown experimental factor could not be excluded. CMV serostatus was the only immune exposure information available for the cohort. In a later analysis, most CMV-associated TCR beta chains were found to appear HLA-restricted, with HLA associations seemingly driven largely by CMV exposure. An association between a missense DCLRE1C variant and V-gene and J-gene trimming of TCR beta chains was found in a later genetic analysis and replicated in an independent cohort. The presence/absence analyses assumed that sequencing depth was roughly uniform across donors, and that assumption may not be true. Because HLA typing was missing for some donors at each locus, association tests included only the typed subset. A few of the identified cytomegalovirus-associated TCR beta chains were confirmed in vitro to be specific for cytomegalovirus antigens. A later analysis found that TCR association rates varied across HLA loci, with DRB1 alleles showing the most associated TCRs and HLA-C alleles the fewest. A further reported finding was that TCR beta sequences accurately predicted the HLA-A and HLA-B alleles for most subjects in the first cohort. According to the authors, the approach could potentially be generalized to other disease states and immunological phenotypes. The study listed 150 to 200 TCR beta chains as associated with cytomegalovirus.

The cohort comprised 666 healthy bone marrow donors. Cohort members were all nominally healthy when sampled, although unrecorded immune exposures were likely present. The donor was CMV seronegative and was included in the group of several hundred seronegative cohort members. A peripheral blood sample was collected from each donor, and TCR beta sequencing was performed on peripheral blood mononuclear cells. The Qiagen DNeasy Blood Extraction Kit was used to extract genomic DNA from the blood cell samples. Library preparation was by the immunoSEQ multiplex PCR assay. For the multiplex PCR, a mixture combining 60 forward primers for TCR Vbeta segments and 13 reverse primers for TCR Jbeta segments was used. The CDR3 region of rearranged TCR beta genes was amplified from genomic DNA by a multiplex PCR assay. The amplified TCR beta libraries were sequenced on the Illumina HiSeq System as 87-base-pair reads. In the paper's pipeline: Across the 500 to 750 repertoires, a later analysis counted 80 million or so unique TCR beta chains, 9.5 million to 12 million of which were shared by at least two donors. A nearest-neighbor algorithm error-corrected the raw reads and collapsed the reads into unique sequences, merging closely related sequences to remove PCR and sequencing errors. V, D and J gene segments were assigned by aligning CDR3 sequences to IMGT reference sequences. Each retained sequence needed at least a six-nucleotide match to both a V gene segment and a J gene segment. A rearrangement was called productive if the CDR3 had no stop codons and remained in frame with V and J, and every other rearrangement was called non-productive. Following IMGT convention, CDR3 was defined as the stretch from the second conserved V-encoded cysteine to the conserved J-encoded phenylalanine. The earlier analysis of some 580 of the donors excluded any sequence lacking an unambiguous match to a single V gene segment. In an earlier analysis of approximately 560 of the donors, a V segment was called functional when productive rearrangements were above 56.7%, and segregating when the standard deviation between donors exceeded 5%. A statistical classification framework was built for diagnosing cytomegalovirus status from the catalog of TCR beta chain sequences. In a later analysis, V and J genes were assigned by comparing TCR nucleotide sequences against IMGT/GENE-DB human TR gene sequences. In a later analysis, CDR3 sequences and most-parsimonious VDJ recombination scenarios were assigned using the TCRdist pipeline. In a later analysis, each TCR beta chain was defined by its CDR3 amino acid sequence together with its V-gene family, and reads lacking a unique V-gene family were excluded. A later analysis removed nearly 600 highly shared, low-generation-probability nucleotide sequences to deal with suspected cross-contamination and a sequencing artifact. For each public chain, a later analysis derived a clonal expansion index from normalized ranks of inferred template counts within each repertoire. In a later analysis, generation probabilities were computed with a VDJ recombination model fitted to out-of-frame rearrangements, and the resulting probabilities were checked against IGoR. In a later analysis, hypergeometric tests were used to score TCR-TCR, TCR-HLA and TCR-CMV co-occurrence, with a repertoire-size bias correction applied to TCR pairs. To estimate false discovery rates, a later analysis permuted the HLA or CMV assignments 20 times. In a later analysis, co-occurring TCRs were grouped using DBSCAN, and TCRdist sequence similarity was added for clustering within HLA-allele-positive subsets. For co-occurrence clustering, repertoires with fewer than 30,000 or more than 120,000 public chains were excluded, along with five repertoires with anomalous nucleotide sharing. TCRdb retrieved this table from immuneACCESS and kept in-frame rearrangements only. Not all clones are present; in checked studies, unresolved V genes account for under half, and no reason is known for the remainder. V and J calls plus clone size are reproduced from that table; the DNA served to infer D and trimming. In all, the sample holds about 62,000 clones, and approximately 87% of those were seen once. The ten largest clones represent 1.4% of the sample.

The trim is 5 bases for V and 5 bases for J, with a gap of 10 bases between the germline ends. CDR1 and CDR2 (SEHNR, FQNEAQ) derive from the germline V gene (reference sequence). Reading from cysteine to phenylalanine, the CDR3 counts 13 amino acids. Solely the CDR3 DNA is kept, with 39 bases framed from the first base. In its sample, this clone was seen a few times. Its antigen has not been determined. Base qualities are not at hand, and no much larger clone is one base apart. The sequence was collected from a man aged 18 to 30 in good health and CMV-seronegative. The sequence links TRBV7-9 to TRBJ2-1; the D region possibly corresponds to TRBD2 (6 bases align). The sequenced sample consisted of PBMCs. The nucleotide sequence is TGTGCCAGCAGCCCACTAGCAAACAATGAGCAGTTCTTC. Its protein is CASSPLANNEQFF.